This T cell receptor beta chain stems from a study of T-cell memory formation after mild COVID-19. Findings and caveats of the study: Shrinking CD4+ clones resided mostly in CM and EM, and CD8+ ones in EMRA. There were some responding clones in pre-infection memory, which suggested that cross-reactive memory had joined. Balance between CD4 and CD8 was seen in clones contracting day 15 to 85, and a CD4+ lean was seen in later expanders.

Using its own MiXCR run on the 5' RACE reads, TCRdb lists one record per CDR3 protein. The sample lists more than 350,000 distinct CDR3 sequences, approximately 21% occurring once. Trimming pared 3 bases from V and 5 bases from J, leaving 13 bases between. There are 13 residues in the CDR3. Germline CDR1 is SQVTM and CDR2 is ANQGSEA. This clonotype was detected only a few times. Its antigen remains unknown. The sequence was obtained from an adult woman who had mild COVID-19 (a few samples of this study predate the infection). Cell type and time point are not known. This chain joins TRBV29-1 and TRBJ1-1; D perhaps matches TRBD1 (6 bases). The material sequenced was PBMCs or a T cell subset sorted from them (not recorded which). Written as DNA, the CDR3 is TGCAGCGTTGAGCCGGGGGCGAGGACTGAAGCTTTCTTT. This codes for CSVEPGARTEAFF. The full variable domain, completed using reference TRBV29-1 and TRBJ1-1, is SAVISQKPSRDICQRGTSLTIQCQVDSQVTMMFWYRQQPGQSLTLIATANQGSEATYESGFVIDKFPISRPNLTFSTLTVSNMSPEDSSIYLCSVEPGARTEAFFGQGTRLTVV.